Given below is one TCR beta chain in context. Only one count was recorded for this clonotype. Its antigen specificity is not known. No much larger clone is present one base from it, and per-base qualities are unavailable. One read alone is a weak basis. Here V drops 2 bases and J drops 3 bases, and the junction holds 0 bases not matched to any gene. Per the germline V gene, MRHNA is the CDR1 and SNTAGT is the CDR2. Spanning cysteine to phenylalanine, the CDR3 consists of 15 amino acids. The sequence is cut down to CDR3 DNA, 45 bases in frame from base 1. These data belong to a study of identical twins listed by TCRdb under 2016. Study-wide context: The study deep-sequenced TCR alpha and beta repertoires from monozygotic twins, unrelated adults of various ages and cord blood to test whether fetal clonotypes persist. Replicate twin experiments were performed at different times using different library preparation protocols to rule out contamination.

All donors were healthy Caucasians. Three pairs of female monozygotic twins, all aged 18 to 29 years, were included in the twin cohort. Positive isolation kits from Invitrogen were used to isolate CD4+ and CD8+ T cell populations. The full study reports these points: Conclusions relied on cross-sectional statistical analysis, since the same donors could not be followed over many years. Zero-insertion analyses could be partly confounded by invariant T cells such as MAIT and iNKT, although diverse VJ usage argued against such confounding for most clonotypes. Recombination models systematically underestimated out-of-frame TCR alpha sharing in monozygotic twins but agreed with sharing between unrelated individuals. Compared with coincidental sharing between unrelated individuals, out-of-frame TCR alpha sequences shared between twins showed an excess of sequences with low generation probability. The excess sharing between twins in beta out-of-frame sequences was weaker because fewer shared sequences reduced the signal-to-noise ratio. Abundant cord blood beta clonotypes had fewer insertions, young adult naive repertoires showed a similar but weaker trend, and memory repertoires showed no such trend.

Libraries were built with 5' RACE. Instrument used: Illumina HiSeq 2000. A universal primer binding site was added through template switching, and the final cDNA carried a unique molecular identifier so that TCR cDNA molecules could be counted accurately. Specific primers in the conserved constant-segment region were used to synthesize first-strand cDNA for TCR alpha and beta chains. To control for contamination, every cDNA library carried two barcodes: a SMART-Mk sample barcode plus Illumina barcodes. TruSeq adapter sequences along with Illumina sample barcodes were introduced in two successive PCR steps. Sequencing of the TCR alpha and beta cDNA libraries was done on the Illumina HiSeq platform using custom primers. The authors processed their data as follows. MiGEC processed the raw reads to extract unique molecular identifiers, while MiXCR was used to determine the CDR3 positions. For each individual, recombination models were inferred using an EM algorithm with the repgenHMM and IGoR tools. The tcR package in R was used for shared clonotype analysis, with sharing normalized by the product of cloneset sizes. Out-of-frame nonproductive sequences were analyzed to study raw recombination free of thymic and clonal selection effects. In TCRdb, the public reads were trimmed at Q25 with fastp and aligned with MiXCR, with productive beta chains retained. Every CDR3 protein is listed once, alongside the most common genes and DNA of its rows. These V and J calls rely on TCRdb rather than the paper's analysis. The sample records about 190,000 distinct CDR3 sequences, approximately 15% of which are singletons. The top ten clonotypes cover 40% of the sample.

This sample was also put to use in a study of T cells expressing NK-cell markers. That second report states: Under 10 donors provided sorted CD3+CD56+NKG2C+, CD3+CD56+NKG2C- and CD3+CD56-NKG2C+ T-cell subsets, whose TCR beta-chain repertoires were profiled. Seven of the eight sequenced donors were HCMV-seropositive and one was HCMV-seronegative. In several experiments an anti-gammadeltaTCR antibody was added to restrict sorting to alphabetaTCR-expressing T cells. In several donors, the dominant CD3+CD56+NKG2C+ clonotypes were among the top 10 CD8+ clonotypes and accounted for about 1.0-7.5% of CD8+ T cells. Those dominant clonotypes were again the most abundant among CD3+CD56-NKG2C+ cells in a handful of donors, at about 28.3-60.1%. Whether the expanded NKG2C-expressing T cell clones were specific for HCMV antigens remained unclear. The study sequenced eight donors, all healthy volunteers chosen at random: three men and five women. HCMV-specific IgG was detected in serum with a commercial ELISA kit to determine HCMV serostatus. MIGEC handled demultiplexing of the reads and grouping by UMI, while MiTCR was used to assemble and quantify clonotypes. To exclude erroneous sequences, only TCR cDNA sequences supported by at least two reads were retained. The tcR package was used for downstream repertoire analysis, and clonotypes were matched across fractions by CDR3 nucleotide sequence plus V segment. VDJmatch was used to annotate antigen specificity against VDJdb, with one amino acid substitution in CDR3 permitted.

Material: CD8+ T cells sorted from blood. The sequence was obtained from a young woman in good health. The V and J genes are TRBV6-4 and TRBJ2-2, with 10 bases aligning to TRBD1. For the CDR3, the sequence is CASSDGTGDTGELFF. The sequenced DNA: TGTGCCAGCAGTGACGGGACAGGGGACACCGGGGAGCTGTTTTTT.